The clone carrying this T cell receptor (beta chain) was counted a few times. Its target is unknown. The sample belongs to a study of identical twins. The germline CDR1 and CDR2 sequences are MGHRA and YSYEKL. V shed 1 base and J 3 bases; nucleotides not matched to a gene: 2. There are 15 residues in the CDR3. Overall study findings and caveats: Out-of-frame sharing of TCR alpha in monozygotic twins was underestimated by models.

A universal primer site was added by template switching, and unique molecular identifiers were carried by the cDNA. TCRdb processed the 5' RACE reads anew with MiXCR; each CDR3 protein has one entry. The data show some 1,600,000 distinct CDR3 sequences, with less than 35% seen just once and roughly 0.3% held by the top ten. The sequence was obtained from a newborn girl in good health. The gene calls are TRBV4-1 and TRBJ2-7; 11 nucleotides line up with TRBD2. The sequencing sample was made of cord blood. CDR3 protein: CASSQAGLAVYEQYF. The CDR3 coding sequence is TGCGCCAGCAGCCAAGCGGGACTAGCGGTCTACGAGCAGTACTTC.